Listed here are 28 T cell receptor beta chains from one sample, sequenced in a study of blood T cell repertoires in COVID-19. Some clones are missing from TCRdb's copy, which holds only in-frame ones; the method was immunoSEQ multiplex PCR. Altogether around 24,000 clones are present, 90% being singletons, with the ten largest covering about 11%. Sequences were obtained from peripheral blood. The source of these receptors is a man between 65 and 85 years old with acute or convalescent COVID-19.

This clone was recorded once. The CDR3 sequence is CASSPGTSGKNEQFF. The CDR3 bases are TGTGCCAGCAGCCCCGGGACTAGCGGAAAGAATGAGCAGTTCTTC. The chain is built from TRBV6-5 and TRBJ2-1; 11 bases align to TRBD2. CDR1 and CDR2 (germline): MNHEY, SVGAGI. The V segment lost 6 bases and the J segment 7 bases; nucleotides outside the gene matches: 8. The CDR3 runs 15 residues.

V usage is TRBV5-6 and J usage is TRBJ1-2, with D tentatively TRBD1 (6 bases). The V and J ends lost 0 bases and 1 base respectively, with 22 bases between them. CDR3 size: 19 residues. The germline gives CDR1 SGHDT, CDR2 YYEEEE. In nucleotides, the CDR3 is TGTGCCAGCAGCTTGGAGGGTCCGGGGACACACTTTAATAACTATGGCTACACCTTC. Protein product: CASSLEGPGTHFNNYGYTF.

V usage is TRBV7-3 and J usage is TRBJ2-1; weak D call: TRBD2 (6 bases). Germline V lookup: CDR1 SGHTA, CDR2 FQGTGA. This CDR3 comprises 14 residues. Trimming cost V 4 bases and J 5 bases, with 12 bases left between them. The CDR3 coding sequence is TGTGCCAGCAGCTCGGGACTGGGAGACAATGAGCAGTTCTTC. Protein sequence: CASSSGLGDNEQFF.

The chain is built from TRBV7-9 and TRBJ1-2; D unclear. The CDR3 loop spans 13 amino acids. V lost 8 bases, J lost 8 bases, and 18 bases lay in between. Germline assignment: CDR1 SEHNR and CDR2 FQNEAQ (reference sequence). Here the CDR3 reads CASSEERIGGYTF. The CDR3 DNA sequence: TGTGCCAGCTCGGAGGAGAGGATTGGGGGCTACACCTTC.

The rearrangement joins TRBV6-2 or TRBV6-3 to TRBJ2-3, with D possibly TRBD2 on 5 matching bases. The CDR3 extends over 15 amino acids. V lost 2 bases and J 0 bases, leaving 9 bases between the germline ends. CDR1 MNHEY and CDR2 SVGEGT come from the germline V gene. CDR3 amino acids: CASSYGRTSTDTQYF. CDR3 coding DNA: TGTGCCAGCAGTTACGGAAGGACTAGCACAGATACGCAGTATTTT.

This chain joins TRBV5-1 and TRBJ2-1, with 15 bases identical to TRBD2. V was pared by 5 bases and J by 7 bases, with 7 bases of the junction left unmatched. The CDR3 sequence is 16 residues long. CDR1 and CDR2 from the germline V gene are SGHRS and YFSETQ. The DNA of the CDR3 is TGCGCCAGCAGTACGGGACTAGCGGGAGGAGGGAATGAGCAGTTCTTC. It is translated as CASSTGLAGGGNEQFF.

This clone occurred once. V usage is TRBV5-4 and J usage is TRBJ2-1; 7 nucleotides agree with TRBD2. J was trimmed by 8 bases and V by 4 bases; bases with no gene match: 12. This CDR3 has 15 residues. Germline values: CDR1 SGHNT, CDR2 YYREEE (reference sequence). CDR3 protein: CASSNLGGRRDEQFF. In DNA, the CDR3 is TGTGCCAGCAGCAACTTGGGCGGGAGACGGGATGAGCAGTTCTTC.

This clone was counted once. V usage is TRBV30 and J usage is TRBJ1-2, with a possible D match to TRBD1 (6 bases). Germline CDR1 and CDR2: GTSNPN and SVGIG (reference sequence). This CDR3 comprises 16 residues. The germline V and J ends were trimmed by 3 bases and 1 base, with 18 bases remaining between them. Written as DNA, the CDR3 is TGTGCCTGGAGACCGAGTGCTTTCAGGGGTAACTATGGCTACACCTTC. It is translated as CAWRPSAFRGNYGYTF.

The rearrangement joins TRBV4-2 to TRBJ2-3, with 9 nucleotides matching TRBD2. This CDR3 is built from 18 residues. Germline values: CDR1 LGHNA, CDR2 YNFKEQ. Trimming took 0 bases from V and 5 from J; bases not matched to a gene: 12. The CDR3 DNA reads as TGTGCCAGCAGCCAAGATCCGCCGGCTAGCGGGGCTTTAGATACGCAGTATTTT. Its translation: CASSQDPPASGALDTQYF.

The chain carries TRBV11-2 and TRBJ1-1; D gene unclear. V shed 2 bases and J shed 4 bases, with 11 bases lying between them. Germline loops: CDR1 SGHAT, CDR2 FQNNGV. The CDR3 contains 14 residues. Written as DNA, the CDR3 is TGTGCCAGCAGCTTAACAAGCGGAGGCACTGAAGCTTTCTTT. Protein: CASSLTSGGTEAFF.

This chain connects TRBV6-5 to TRBJ2-7; TRBD1 is a possible D gene (5 bases). This CDR3 comprises 14 residues. V was trimmed by 6 bases and J by 0 bases, leaving 12 bases between them. The germline CDR1 and CDR2 sequences are MNHEY and SVGAGI. The CDR3 DNA sequence: TGTGCCAGCAGACAGGTTTATAGCTCCTACGAGCAGTACTTC. Translated: CASRQVYSSYEQYF.

The chain is built from TRBV28 and TRBJ1-1, with D possibly being TRBD1 (5 bases). This CDR3 region has 14 residues. V gave up 2 bases and J gave up 4 bases, with 11 bases separating them. The germline gives CDR1 MDHEN, CDR2 SYDVKM. The DNA of the CDR3 is TGTGCCAGCAGTTTAGGGGGAGGGAGCACTGAAGCTTTCTTT. Translation: CASSLGGGSTEAFF.

J is TRBJ1-5 and V is TRBV2, with a weak D call TRBD1 (6 bases). The CDR3 extends over 14 amino acids. Looked up from germline, CDR1 is SNHLY and CDR2 is FYNNEI. V lost 7 bases and J lost 3, with 13 bases in between. CDR3 loop: CASTPGQNNQPQHF. CDR3 DNA: TGTGCCAGCACCCCTGGACAGAACAATCAGCCCCAGCATTTT.

The rearrangement joins TRBV15 to TRBJ2-3, with D possibly matching TRBD2 (5 bases). CDR1 LNHNV and CDR2 YYDKDF come from the germline V gene (reference sequence). V was clipped by 3 bases and J by 6 bases, with 13 bases between them. The CDR3 runs to 14 residues. The CDR3 nucleotides read TGTGCCACCAGCAGCGGTAGGGAGTTGGATACGCAGTATTTT. It translates to CATSSGRELDTQYF.

The rearrangement uses TRBV7-2 and TRBJ1-4; TRBD1 agrees at 7 bases. Germline trimming cut 6 bases from V and 4 bases from J; bases unmatched to any gene: 5. CDR1 and CDR2 (germline): SGHTA, FQGNSA. The CDR3 contains 14 residues. The CDR3 sequence is CASRMTGINEKLFF. The CDR3 region has the DNA TGTGCCAGCAGAATGACAGGGATTAATGAAAAACTGTTTTTT.

CDR3 coding DNA: TGTGCCAGCAGCAAAGGGATTCATTGCCCCCTAAGGGGGCCGGAAGGAAACACCATATATTTT. It codes for CASSKGIHCPLRGPEGNTIYF. This sequence joins TRBV21-1 and TRBJ1-3; the table's D call, TRBD1, was not checked against the DNA. TRBV21-1 counts as a pseudogene. The CDR3 length is 21 residues.

The chain links TRBV9 to TRBJ2-5, with D possibly being TRBD2 (6 bases). With 0 bases removed from V and 2 bases from J, the gap between germline ends came to 20 bases. This CDR3 contains 18 residues. In germline, CDR1 is SGDLS, CDR2 YYNGEE. The chain's CDR3 is CASSVGLANIGGQETQYF. The CDR3 DNA follows: TGTGCCAGCAGCGTAGGGCTAGCGAACATTGGGGGTCAAGAGACCCAGTACTTC.

The genes are TRBV7-9 and TRBJ2-7; 8 nucleotides agree with TRBD1. Germline V gives CDR1 SEHNR, CDR2 FQNEAQ (reference sequence). CDR3 length: 13 amino acids. V shed 3 bases, J shed 3 bases, and the junction held 1 base outside the gene matches. This CDR3 is CASSLGQVYEQYF. The CDR3 DNA is TGTGCCAGCAGCTTGGGACAGGTCTACGAGCAGTACTTC.

The genes are TRBV6-2 or TRBV6-3 and TRBJ2-3; TRBD2 matches at 10 bases. The germline gives CDR1 MNHEY, CDR2 SVGEGT. This CDR3 comprises 16 residues. V lost 2 bases to trimming and J lost 3 bases; unmatched junction nucleotides: 5. DNA of the CDR3: TGTGCCAGCAGTTACGGGGCTAGCGGGAGTACAGATACGCAGTATTTT. It is translated as CASSYGASGSTDTQYF.

The chain recombines TRBV19 with TRBJ2-5, with D maybe TRBD2 (6 bases). Germline V gives CDR1 LNHDA, CDR2 SQIVND (reference sequence). The CDR3 covers 13 residues. V was trimmed by 2 bases and J by 5 bases, leaving 9 bases between them. The CDR3 spells CASSIQEGETQYF. The CDR3 nucleotides read TGTGCCAGTAGTATACAGGAGGGTGAGACCCAGTACTTC.

There are a few counts of this clone. The V call is TRBV28, the J call TRBJ1-5; no clear D. The CDR3 is 16 residues long. V was shortened by 9 bases and J by 5 bases, with 23 bases between the two germline ends. Germline CDR1 reads MDHEN; CDR2 reads SYDVKM. For the CDR3, the DNA is TGTGCCAGTAGAATCGCGGCGGAAGATAATCATCAGCCCCAGCATTTT. Translation gives CASRIAAEDNHQPQHF. The full variable domain, rest sourced from reference TRBV28 and TRBJ1-5, is DVKVTQSSRYLVKRTGEKVFLECVQDMDHENMFWYRQDPGLGLRLIYFSYDVKMKEKGDIPEGYSVSREKKERFSLILESASTNQTSMYLCASRIAAEDNHQPQHFGDGTRLSIL.

V usage is TRBV27 and J usage is TRBJ1-6; 7 nucleotides line up with TRBD1. The CDR3 sequence is 14 residues long. CDR1 and CDR2 from the germline V gene are MNHEY and SMNVEV (reference sequence). J lost 5 bases, V lost 6 bases, and 4 bases had no gene match. The CDR3 region has the DNA TGTGCCAGCAGGGGGGACAGAGATAATTCACCCCTCCACTTT. Translation: CASRGDRDNSPLHF.

The rearrangement links TRBV24-1 to TRBJ2-1; no definite D call. CDR3 length: 11 residues. The ends were cut back, 5 bases at V and 8 bases at J, with 6 bases in the middle. In germline, CDR1 is KGHDR, CDR2 SFDVKD. CDR3 in DNA: TGTGCCACCAGTGGGGCCGATGAGCAGTTCTTC. Protein product: CATSGADEQFF.

V gene TRBV29-1 combines with J gene TRBJ2-1; 10 positions match TRBD1. This CDR3 is built from 15 residues. Germline assignment: CDR1 SQVTM and CDR2 ANQGSEA. V was pared by 6 bases and J by 6 bases, with 11 bases of the junction left unmatched. CDR3 coding DNA: TGCAGCGTCGCACTAGGACAGGGGGAAGGCAATGAGCAGTTCTTC. Protein: CSVALGQGEGNEQFF.

This clone has a single count. The chain uses TRBV5-6 and TRBJ2-2; D not certain. V was trimmed by 1 base and J by 9 bases, leaving 13 bases between them. CDR3 length: 14 residues. Looked up from germline, CDR1 is SGHDT and CDR2 is YYEEEE. Here the CDR3 DNA reads TGTGCCAGCAGCTTGACTGGGCAACTCCGGGAGCTGTTTTTT. This gives the protein CASSLTGQLRELFF.

CDR3 nucleotide sequence: TGTGCCAGTAGTATCCCAGGGAGCGGGAGACAAGAGACCCAGTACTTC. Its translation is CASSIPGSGRQETQYF. J is TRBJ2-5 and V is TRBV19; 8 bases are a match to TRBD2. The V gene end was trimmed by 3 bases and the J gene end by 2 bases; junction bases not matched to a gene: 8. The CDR3 has 16 residues. CDR1 is LNHDA and CDR2 is SQIVND in the germline V gene (reference sequence).

The chain carries TRBV6-4 and TRBJ1-3; the D gene is possibly TRBD1 (6 bases). Germline-derived CDR1 and CDR2 are MRHNA and SNTAGT. This CDR3 is built from 16 residues. Trimming cost V 7 bases and J 4 bases, with 20 bases left between them. CDR3 sequence reads: CASTQSGAEEGNTIYF. CDR3 in DNA: TGTGCCAGCACTCAATCAGGGGCGGAGGAGGGAAACACCATATATTTT.

The chain links TRBV12-3 or TRBV12-4 to TRBJ1-5; D unresolved. The length of the CDR3 is 12 residues. Trimming left V 2 bases short and J 7 bases short, with 6 bases between. CDR3 nucleotides: TGTGCCAGCAGTTTATCTCAGCAGCCCCAGCATTTT. This encodes CASSLSQQPQHF.